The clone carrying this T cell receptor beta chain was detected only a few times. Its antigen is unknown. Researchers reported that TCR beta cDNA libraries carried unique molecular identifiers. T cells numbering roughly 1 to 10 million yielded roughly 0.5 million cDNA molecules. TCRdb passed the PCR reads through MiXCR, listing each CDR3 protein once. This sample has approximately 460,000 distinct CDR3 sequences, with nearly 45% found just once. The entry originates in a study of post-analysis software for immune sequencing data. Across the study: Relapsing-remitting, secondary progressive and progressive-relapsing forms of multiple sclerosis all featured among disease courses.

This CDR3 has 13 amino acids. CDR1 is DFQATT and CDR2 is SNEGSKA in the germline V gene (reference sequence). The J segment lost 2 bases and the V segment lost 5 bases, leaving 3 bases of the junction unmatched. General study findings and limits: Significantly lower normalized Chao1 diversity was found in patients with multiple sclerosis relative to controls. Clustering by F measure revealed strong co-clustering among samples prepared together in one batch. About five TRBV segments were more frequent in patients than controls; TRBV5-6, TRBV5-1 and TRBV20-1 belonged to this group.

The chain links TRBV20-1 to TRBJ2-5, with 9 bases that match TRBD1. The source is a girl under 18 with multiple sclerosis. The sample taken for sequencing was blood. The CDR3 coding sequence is TGCAGTGCTTCGGGACAGGGTCAAGAGACCCAGTACTTC. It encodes CSASGQGQETQYF.